This T cell receptor (beta chain) was obtained from a study of T cell responses to AZD1222 COVID-19 vaccine. Clones were sequenced by immunoSEQ multiplex PCR, and TCRdb holds only the in-frame ones, with some missing. The sample holds about 110,000 clones, about four fifths seen once. Study outcomes and limitations: Donors skewed white British and female; clonal diversity was possibly underestimated. Unmutated regions of variants are reportedly targeted by nearly half of spike-specific TCRs.

As concerns this clone: Its target is unknown.

The clonotype originates from an adult in good health. Sequences were derived from peripheral blood, sampled on day 0 of AZD1222 vaccination.

This CDR3 reads CASSFSLGTEAFF. CDR3 bases: TGTGCCAGCAGTTTCTCCTTGGGGACTGAAGCTTTCTTT. The V and J genes are TRBV6-5 and TRBJ1-1; D remains ambiguous. Per the germline V gene, CDR1 is MNHEY and CDR2 is SVGAGI. The CDR3 loop spans 13 amino acids. Trimming removed 4 bases at V and 5 bases at J, with 11 bases between.